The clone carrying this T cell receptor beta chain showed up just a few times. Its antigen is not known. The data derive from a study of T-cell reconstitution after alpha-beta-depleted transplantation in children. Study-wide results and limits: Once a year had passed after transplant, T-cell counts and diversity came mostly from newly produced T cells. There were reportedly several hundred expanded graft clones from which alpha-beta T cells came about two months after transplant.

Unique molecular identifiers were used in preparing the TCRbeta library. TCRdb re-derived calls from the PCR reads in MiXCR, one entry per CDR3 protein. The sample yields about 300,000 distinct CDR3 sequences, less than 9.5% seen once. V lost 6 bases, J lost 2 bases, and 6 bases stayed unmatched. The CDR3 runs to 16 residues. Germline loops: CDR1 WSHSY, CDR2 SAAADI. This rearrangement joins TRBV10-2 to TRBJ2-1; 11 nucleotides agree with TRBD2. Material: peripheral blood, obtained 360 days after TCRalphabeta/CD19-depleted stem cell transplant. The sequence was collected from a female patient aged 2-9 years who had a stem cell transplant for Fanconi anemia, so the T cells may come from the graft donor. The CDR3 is CASRLSGGATYNEQFF. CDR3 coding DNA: TGCGCCAGCAGACTTAGCGGGGGGGCCACCTACAATGAGCAGTTCTTC.